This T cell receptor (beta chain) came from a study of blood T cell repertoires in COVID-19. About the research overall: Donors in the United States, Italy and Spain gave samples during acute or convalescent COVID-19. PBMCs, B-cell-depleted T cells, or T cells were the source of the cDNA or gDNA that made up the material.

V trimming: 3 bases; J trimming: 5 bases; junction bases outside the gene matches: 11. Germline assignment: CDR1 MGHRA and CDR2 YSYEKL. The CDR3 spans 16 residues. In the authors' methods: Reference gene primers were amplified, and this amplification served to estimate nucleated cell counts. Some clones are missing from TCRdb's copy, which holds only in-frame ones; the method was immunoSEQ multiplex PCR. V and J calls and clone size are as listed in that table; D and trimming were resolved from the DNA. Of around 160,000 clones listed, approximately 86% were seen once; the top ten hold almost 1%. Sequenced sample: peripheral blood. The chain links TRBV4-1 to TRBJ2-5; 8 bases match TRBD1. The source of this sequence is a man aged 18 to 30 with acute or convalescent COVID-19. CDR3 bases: TGCGCCAGCAGCCACTTCGCAGGGGGCGGTTTGGAGACCCAGTACTTC. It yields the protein CASSHFAGGGLETQYF.